The 32 T cell receptor beta chains below come from one sample, sequenced in a study of PD-1 blockade in classical Hodgkin lymphoma. Data came from immunoSEQ multiplex PCR; TCRdb stores just in-frame clones and leaves some out. Found here are approximately 17,000 clones, 65% to 90% of them singletons; the top ten hold nearly 25%. Each patient experienced a relapse that followed autologous stem cell transplantation, and brentuximab vedotin exposure varied. This material consisted of peripheral blood mononuclear cells (PBMCs), taken at baseline. These receptors were obtained from a human donor with classical Hodgkin lymphoma.

The sample holds one count of this clone. The chain combines TRBV5-1 with TRBJ2-5; tentative D call: TRBD1 (6 bases). The J call may not be correct, given that the DNA end is closer to TRBJ2-7. The V gene's germline CDR1 is SGHRS and CDR2 YFSETQ. CDR3 length: 13 residues. This CDR3 is CASSWDKSYEQYF. CDR3 sequence (DNA): TGCGCCAGCAGCTGGGACAAATCCTACGAGCAGTACTTC.

The chain links TRBV6-6 to TRBJ1-6; D might be TRBD1 (6 bases). The CDR3 totals 15 residues. V was cut by 5 bases and J by 10 bases, with 18 bases left in between. CDR1 is MNHNY, CDR2 SVGAGI, per germline (reference sequence). CDR3 in amino acids: CASSTPTGQGSPLHF. CDR3 coding DNA: TGTGCCAGCAGTACACCGACAGGTCAGGGGTCACCCCTCCACTTT.

The V call is TRBV5-1, the J call TRBJ2-3; D possibly corresponds to TRBD2 (6 bases). The V gene lost 0 bases and the J gene lost 4 bases, with 18 bases spanning the gap. From germline, CDR1 is SGHRS and CDR2 YFSETQ. The CDR3 runs to 17 residues. This chain's CDR3 is CASSLVRRRGSADTQYF. As DNA, the CDR3 is TGCGCCAGCAGCTTGGTGCGCAGGAGGGGTTCTGCAGATACGCAGTATTTT.

This clone was picked up one time. The chain uses TRBV6-1 and TRBJ2-7, with D perhaps TRBD1 (6 bases). The V end lost 6 bases, the J end lost 5 bases, and 20 bases lay between the germline ends. The germline V gene has CDR1 MNHNS and CDR2 SASEGT. CDR3 length: 15 residues. The CDR3 sequence: CASSESTTGSHEQYF. In DNA form, the CDR3 reads TGTGCCAGCAGCGAATCTACAACAGGGTCCCACGAGCAGTACTTC.

The chain carries TRBV11-2 and TRBJ2-2; no clear D. The CDR3 consists of 17 residues. Germline V lookup: CDR1 SGHAT, CDR2 FQNNGV. Trimming took off 5 bases at V and 0 bases at J, with 16 bases between the two ends. In DNA form, the CDR3 reads TGTGCCAGCAGCAAAGAGTTAGGGCTAGCGAACACCGGGGAGCTGTTTTTT. It yields the protein CASSKELGLANTGELFF.

This rearrangement joins TRBV5-4 to TRBJ2-3; D is perhaps TRBD1 (5 bases). CDR3 size: 14 residues. The V and J ends lost 4 bases and 3 bases respectively, with 12 bases between them. In germline, CDR1 is SGHNT, CDR2 YYREEE (reference sequence). CDR3 region: CASSQGPATDTQYF. The CDR3 DNA reads as TGTGCCAGCAGCCAGGGCCCGGCAACAGATACGCAGTATTTT. The full variable domain, with the rest looked up from reference TRBV5-4 and TRBJ2-3, is ETGVTQSPTHLIKTRGQQVTLRCSSQSGHNTVSWYQQALGQGPQFIFQYYREEENGRGNFPPRFSGLQFPNYSSELNVNALELDDSALYLCASSQGPATDTQYFGPGTRLTVL.

The rearrangement joins TRBV6-6 to TRBJ2-3; the D gene is possibly TRBD1 (6 bases). The CDR3 has 12 residues. Deletions cut 8 bases from V and 5 bases from J, with 11 bases between. Germline V gene sequence: CDR1 MNHNY, CDR2 SVGAGI (reference sequence). In DNA, the CDR3 is TGTGCCAGCGGTCTAGGGGGAGATACGCAGTATTTT. Translated, it gives CASGLGGDTQYF.

V gene TRBV7-3 combines with J gene TRBJ2-1; D is undetermined. CDR1 and CDR2 from the germline V gene are SGHTA and FQGTGA. V shed 2 bases and J shed 4 bases, with 9 bases lying between them. The CDR3 totals 14 residues. The CDR3 nucleotides read TGTGCCAGCAGCTTAGGGTCGGTTTACAATGAGCAGTTCTTC. It is translated as CASSLGSVYNEQFF.

This chain joins TRBV6-1 and TRBJ2-1; D perhaps matches TRBD2 (6 bases). Germline V CDR1 and CDR2: MNHNS, SASEGT. The V and J ends lost 2 bases and 5 bases respectively, with 19 bases between them. The CDR3 contains 17 residues. In nucleotides, the CDR3 is TGTGCCAGCAGTGAAAAGGGTAGCGGCGCGCGAGACAATGAGCAGTTCTTC. Its translation is CASSEKGSGARDNEQFF.

The V gene is TRBV6-5, the J gene TRBJ1-1; D is unclear. Deletions cut 7 bases from V and 5 bases from J, with 14 bases between. The CDR3 contains 13 residues. The germline V gene encodes CDR1 MNHEY and CDR2 SVGAGI. For the CDR3, the DNA is TGTGCCAGCACCGCCGCGGTGTGGACTGAAGCTTTCTTT. This translates into CASTAAVWTEAFF.

This chain joins TRBV12-5 and TRBJ2-5, with no clear D. This CDR3 has 12 residues. Looked up from germline, CDR1 is LGHNT and CDR2 is FRNRAP. V gave up 5 bases and J gave up 4 bases, with 8 bases separating them. The CDR3 DNA follows: TGTGCTAGTGGTGGGTTGTCAGAGACCCAGTACTTC. It codes for CASGGLSETQYF.

This chain links TRBV6-5 with TRBJ2-3, with D perhaps TRBD2 (6 bases). Trimming cost V 8 bases and J 5 bases, with 17 bases left between them. Germline V gene data show CDR1 as MNHEY and CDR2 as SVGAGI. This CDR3 contains 14 residues. The CDR3 reads CASAASAPLDTQYF. In nucleotides, the CDR3 is TGTGCCAGCGCCGCTAGCGCTCCTTTAGATACGCAGTATTTT.

CDR3 loop: CAWSEGVADGYTF. The CDR3 nucleotides read TGTGCCTGGAGTGAGGGGGTCGCGGATGGCTACACCTTC. J is TRBJ1-2 and V is TRBV30; D might be TRBD1 (6 bases). The CDR3 totals 13 residues. V was pared by 1 base and J by 6 bases, with 12 bases between. CDR1 and CDR2 (germline): GTSNPN, SVGIG (reference sequence).

The chain is built from TRBV11-3 and TRBJ1-2; D call uncertain. Per germline, CDR1 SGHNT and CDR2 YENEEA. This CDR3 region has 12 residues. With 0 bases removed from V and 4 bases from J, the gap between germline ends came to 3 bases. The CDR3 DNA reads as TGTGCCAGCAGCTTAGACCCCTATGGCTACACCTTC. Translation gives CASSLDPYGYTF.

This clone has more than one count but fewer than ten. The gene calls are TRBV14 and TRBJ2-5; D unresolved. This CDR3 has 14 amino acids. V was shortened by 1 base and J by 5 bases, with 11 bases between the two germline ends. Germline CDR1 and CDR2: SGHDN and FVKESK. Here the CDR3 DNA reads TGTGCCAGCAGCCAAGGGGCGCGGTCGGAGACCCAGTACTTC. Translating gives CASSQGARSETQYF.

The V call is TRBV6-5, the J call TRBJ1-1; D is uncertain. The germline V and J ends were trimmed by 0 bases and 5 bases, with 7 bases remaining between them. Germline V gene data show CDR1 as MNHEY and CDR2 as SVGAGI. CDR3 length equals 13 residues. This chain's CDR3 is CASSYSDRTEAFF. CDR3 nucleotides: TGTGCCAGCAGTTACTCGGACCGGACTGAAGCTTTCTTT.

This sequence joins TRBV9 and TRBJ2-2, with a tentative D call TRBD1 (5 bases). Germline V gene data show CDR1 as SGDLS and CDR2 as YYNGEE. V was trimmed by 0 bases and J by 0 bases, leaving 9 bases between them. This CDR3 has 16 amino acids. CDR3 residues: CASSVGGGANTGELFF. Written as DNA, the CDR3 is TGTGCCAGCAGCGTAGGGGGCGGCGCGAACACCGGGGAGCTGTTTTTT.

This clone is classed as medium-sized. The genes are TRBV5-5 and TRBJ1-2, with D perhaps matching TRBD1 (6 bases). The V gene lost 0 bases and the J gene lost 3 bases, with 6 bases spanning the gap. The CDR3 runs 13 residues. Germline-derived CDR1 and CDR2 are SGHKS and YYEKEE (reference sequence). CDR3 sequence (DNA): TGTGCCAGCAGCTTGGGGACAGACTATGGCTACACCTTC. Encoded protein: CASSLGTDYGYTF. The variable domain in full, completed from reference TRBV5-5 and TRBJ1-2, reads DAGVTQSPTHLIKTRGQQVTLRCSPISGHKSVSWYQQVLGQGPQFIFQYYEKEERGRGNFPDRFSARQFPNYSSELNVNALLLGDSALYLCASSLGTDYGYTFGSGTRLTVV.

This clone was recorded a few times. The chain is built from TRBV29-1 and TRBJ1-4; 7 bases map to TRBD1. The germline gives CDR1 SQVTM, CDR2 ANQGSEA. This CDR3 has 14 amino acids. With 3 bases clipped from V and 8 bases from J, the junction kept 9 bases outside the gene matches. The CDR3 sequence is CSVEFEGAREKLFF. The DNA for the CDR3 is TGCAGCGTTGAGTTTGAGGGGGCTAGAGAAAAACTGTTTTTT.

This clone has a handful of counts. The V call is TRBV7-6, the J call TRBJ2-5; 8 nucleotides line up with TRBD2. Germline V gives CDR1 SGHVS, CDR2 FNYEAQ. V trimming: 5 bases; J trimming: 6 bases; junction bases outside the gene matches: 17. The CDR3 covers 17 residues. The CDR3 here is CASSQQRGAGESKTQYF. As DNA, the CDR3 is TGTGCCAGCAGCCAACAACGGGGAGCGGGAGAATCGAAGACCCAGTACTTC.

V is TRBV11-2 and J is TRBJ2-3; either TRBD1 or TRBD2 may supply D (5 bases each). V dropped 5 bases and J dropped 1 base, with 19 bases sitting between them. The CDR3 is 17 residues long. Germline CDR1 is SGHAT and CDR2 is FQNNGV. The CDR3 is CASSPRPRVGGTDTQYF. The CDR3 DNA reads as TGTGCCAGCAGCCCGAGGCCTAGGGTGGGGGGCACAGATACGCAGTATTTT.

The chain is built from TRBV5-6 and TRBJ1-1; 8 bases align to TRBD1. Germline V CDR1 and CDR2: SGHDT, YYEEEE. J gave up 11 bases and V 2 bases, and 14 bases lay outside the gene matches. CDR3 length: 15 amino acids. CDR3 loop: CASSLSFRDRHAAFF. The CDR3, as DNA: TGTGCCAGCAGCTTAAGCTTCCGGGACAGGCATGCGGCTTTCTTT.

V usage is TRBV6-1 and J usage is TRBJ1-2, with D uncertain. The ends were cut back, 1 base at V and 8 bases at J, with 14 bases in the middle. The CDR3 length is 14 residues. Germline assignment: CDR1 MNHNS and CDR2 SASEGT. CDR3 in DNA: TGTGCCAGCAGTGAAGATGGGTCCGTGACCGGCTACACCTTC. Its protein is CASSEDGSVTGYTF.

The chain employs TRBV5-8 and TRBJ2-2; the D is unclear. CDR1 and CDR2 (germline): SGHTS, YDEGEE. The CDR3 runs to 17 residues. The ends were cut back, 0 bases at V and 5 bases at J, with 17 bases in the middle. The CDR3 loop reads CASSLAERRNPTGELFF. The CDR3, as DNA: TGTGCCAGCAGCTTGGCCGAACGGCGGAACCCGACCGGGGAGCTGTTTTTT.

The rearrangement uses TRBV5-4 and TRBJ2-7; D gene unclear. The V and J ends lost 0 bases and 0 bases respectively, with 7 bases between them. Germline CDR1 is SGHNT and CDR2 is YYREEE (reference sequence). The CDR3 totals 14 residues. The CDR3 region has the DNA TGTGCCAGCAGCTTGGACCTCCGCTCCTACGAGCAGTACTTC. It is translated as CASSLDLRSYEQYF.

The V and J genes are TRBV30 and TRBJ1-5; D is uncertain. CDR1 and CDR2 (germline): GTSNPN, SVGIG (reference sequence). This CDR3 is built from 14 residues. V gave up 6 bases and J gave up 9 bases, with 21 bases separating them. The CDR3 nucleotides are TGTGCCTGCAGGCCAAACACCGGGGTCTCGCCCCAGCATTTT. It translates to CACRPNTGVSPQHF.

This chain uses TRBV14 with TRBJ1-1; D uncertain. The length of the CDR3 is 16 residues. Germline values: CDR1 SGHDN, CDR2 FVKESK. V was clipped by 10 bases and J by 0 bases, with 21 bases between them. CDR3 sequence: CANIHLRAEMNTEAFF. CDR3 DNA sequence: TGTGCCAACATCCACTTGAGGGCAGAGATGAACACTGAAGCTTTCTTT.

V is TRBV30 and J is TRBJ1-5; 7 nucleotides match TRBD1. The germline gives CDR1 GTSNPN, CDR2 SVGIG (reference sequence). V was clipped by 1 base and J by 5 bases; unmatched bases: 8. The CDR3 covers 15 residues. In nucleotides, the CDR3 is TGTGCCTGGAGTGCCGGGACAGCTTACGATCAGCCCCAGCATTTT. Its translation: CAWSAGTAYDQPQHF.

The V gene is TRBV11-3, the J gene TRBJ2-1; tentatively, D is TRBD2 (5 bases). CDR1 and CDR2 from the germline V gene are SGHNT and YENEEA. V gave up 3 bases and J gave up 6 bases, with 9 bases separating them. This CDR3 contains 13 residues. CDR3 amino acids: CASSLSGSNEQFF. The CDR3 DNA is TGTGCCAGCAGCTTGTCGGGATCCAATGAGCAGTTCTTC.

The rearrangement links TRBV5-4 to TRBJ2-1, with D tentatively TRBD1 (5 bases). Germline V CDR1 and CDR2: SGHNT, YYREEE (reference sequence). The CDR3 spans 13 residues. V was clipped by 0 bases and J by 7 bases, with 8 bases between them. CDR3 DNA: TGTGCCAGCAGCTTGGGACAGCCGAATGAGCAGTTCTTC. Translated, it gives CASSLGQPNEQFF.

This clone has more than one count but fewer than ten. V is TRBV19 and J is TRBJ1-2, with D uncertain. The germline CDR1 and CDR2 sequences are LNHDA and SQIVND (reference sequence). Trimming removed 2 bases at V and 0 bases at J, with 7 bases between. CDR3 length equals 14 residues. CDR3 loop: CASSILPANYGYTF. CDR3 nucleotides: TGTGCCAGTAGTATACTACCGGCTAACTATGGCTACACCTTC.

V gene TRBV28 combines with J gene TRBJ2-3; D tentatively fits TRBD1 or TRBD2 (7 bases each). V dropped 7 bases and J dropped 1 base, with 15 bases sitting between them. Germline CDR1 MDHEN, CDR2 SYDVKM. The CDR3 has 15 amino acids. The DNA of the CDR3 is TGTGCCAGCACAGCCAGGGGGGGAGGCACAGATACGCAGTATTTT. Translated, it gives CASTARGGGTDTQYF.